Following are 9 T cell receptor beta chains from one sample sequenced in a study of T cell changes during pregnancy in multiple sclerosis. Clones were sequenced by immunoSEQ multiplex PCR, and TCRdb holds only the in-frame ones, with some missing. Among about 92,000 clones listed, around 93% were seen once. The sample was peripheral blood, taken in the third trimester of pregnancy. These receptors came from a female donor with multiple sclerosis, enrolled in a pregnancy study.

The V and J genes are TRBV5-5 and TRBJ2-7; D gene uncertain. Germline loops: CDR1 SGHKS, CDR2 YYEKEE (reference sequence). This CDR3 is built from 12 residues. The germline V and J ends were trimmed by 4 bases and 4 bases, with 9 bases remaining between them. CDR3 sequence (DNA): TGTGCCAGCAGCCTTCCCGGGTACGAGCAGTACTTC. Protein: CASSLPGYEQYF.

CDR3 loop: CASSQEGGDRVGLAGNTIYF. Written as DNA, the CDR3 is TGTGCCAGCAGCCAGGAAGGAGGGGACAGGGTAGGTTTGGCTGGAAACACCATATATTTT. The chain links TRBV4-2 to TRBJ1-3; 9 bases match TRBD1. CDR3 length equals 20 residues. The germline CDR1 and CDR2 sequences are LGHNA and YNFKEQ. With V trimmed by 3 bases and J by 2 bases, 17 bases remained unmatched.

This rearrangement joins TRBV18 to TRBJ2-2; D is possibly TRBD1 (5 bases). The germline CDR1 and CDR2 sequences are KGHSH and LQKENI. There are 16 residues in the CDR3. The germline V and J ends were trimmed by 2 bases and 0 bases, with 10 bases remaining between them. For the CDR3, the DNA is TGTGCCAGCTCACCAATAGACAGCTCGAACACCGGGGAGCTGTTTTTT. This translates into CASSPIDSSNTGELFF. The whole variable domain, filled in from reference TRBV18 and TRBJ2-2, reads NAGVMQNPRHLVRRRGQEARLRCSPMKGHSHVYWYRQLPEEGLKFMVYLQKENIIDESGMPKERFSAEFPKEGPSILRIQQVVRGDSAAYFCASSPIDSSNTGELFFGEGSRLTVL.

This clone was observed once. V gene TRBV6-5 combines with J gene TRBJ2-2, with TRBD1 identical over 8 bases. After removal of 2 bases from V and 6 bases from J, the junction contained 5 bases not matched to a gene. The CDR3 is 15 amino acids. CDR1 is MNHEY and CDR2 is SVGAGI in the germline V gene. The CDR3 region is CASSYDNRGAGELFF. CDR3 coding DNA: TGTGCCAGCAGTTACGATAACAGGGGGGCCGGGGAGCTGTTTTTT.

Only one count was recorded for this clone. The rearrangement uses TRBV6-1 and TRBJ2-7; tentative D call: TRBD1 (6 bases). The germline V and J ends were trimmed by 6 bases and 0 bases, with 9 bases remaining between them. This CDR3 is 13 amino acids long. The germline CDR1 and CDR2 sequences are MNHNS and SASEGT. The CDR3 is CASRDSLSYEQYF. The CDR3 nucleotides read TGTGCCAGCAGGGACAGCCTCTCCTACGAGCAGTACTTC.

The V call is TRBV13, the J call TRBJ2-3; 8 bases are shared with TRBD1. The CDR3 sequence is 16 residues long. J lost 4 bases, V lost 5 bases, and 11 bases had no gene match. Per germline, CDR1 PRHDT and CDR2 FYEKMQ (reference sequence). The CDR3 DNA is TGTGCCAGCAGCCAACAGGACAGGGCGGGCGCAGATACGCAGTATTTT. This gives the protein CASSQQDRAGADTQYF.

V gene TRBV21-1 combines with J gene TRBJ2-1; TRBD2 reflects the table's D call only, with no check against the DNA. TRBV21-1 counts as a pseudogene. CDR3 size: 14 residues. The CDR3 reads CASRLEKLHNEQFF. CDR3 coding DNA: TGTGCCAGCCGACTAGAAAAACTACACAATGAGCAGTTCTTC.

The gene calls are TRBV6-1 and TRBJ2-5; D perhaps matches TRBD1 (5 bases). Germline V gene lookup returns CDR1 MNHNS and CDR2 SASEGT. There are 13 residues in the CDR3. Between the trimmed V and J ends, which lost 4 bases and 9 bases, there was a span of 15 bases. The CDR3: CASSGQFLGAQYF. CDR3 nucleotide sequence: TGTGCCAGCAGTGGGCAGTTCCTAGGGGCCCAGTACTTC.

V is TRBV5-4 and J is TRBJ2-7, with D maybe TRBD2 (7 bases). V lost 5 bases and J 2 bases, leaving 14 bases between the germline ends. CDR1 and CDR2 from the germline V gene are SGHNT and YYREEE (reference sequence). The length of the CDR3 is 14 residues. This CDR3 reads CASSPGGLTYEQYF. CDR3 coding DNA: TGTGCCAGCAGTCCCGGGGGGCTAACCTACGAGCAGTACTTC.